One and the same sample provided the 27 T cell receptor beta chains below, sequenced in a study of blood T cells in healthy people across ages. The use of a sample-barcoded 5' primer and a J-beta primer mix characterized a second PCR of about 7 to 12 cycles. TCRdb ran MiXCR on the 5' RACE reads and lists one entry per CDR3 protein. There are about 830,000 distinct CDR3 sequences in the sample; roughly 60% occur only once, and 20% to 25% lies in the top ten. The sample taken for sequencing was blood. Source of these receptors: a man aged 25 to 45 in good health.

The genes are TRBV5-6 and TRBJ2-6; 7 bases map to TRBD1. The CDR3 has 17 residues. The germline gives CDR1 SGHDT, CDR2 YYEEEE. After removal of 4 bases from V and 5 bases from J, the junction contained 12 bases not matched to a gene. In DNA, the CDR3 is TGTGCCAGCAGCAAGCCAAGAGGGGGCGAAAGGGCCAACGTCCTGACTTTC. This codes for CASSKPRGGERANVLTF.

The V gene is TRBV5-1, the J gene TRBJ2-6, with D perhaps matching TRBD1 or TRBD2 (5 bases each). Between the trimmed V and J ends, which lost 4 bases and 0 bases, there was a span of 20 bases. In germline, CDR1 is SGHRS, CDR2 YFSETQ. The CDR3 sequence is 19 residues long. CDR3 coding DNA: TGCGCCAGCAGCCCCGCAGCCCAGGGACGGGACTCTGGGGCCAACGTCCTGACTTTC. This translates into CASSPAAQGRDSGANVLTF.

The chain has TRBV4-1 and TRBJ2-1, with D unresolved. This CDR3 is built from 14 residues. The germline V and J ends were trimmed by 4 bases and 5 bases, with 12 bases remaining between them. The germline gives CDR1 MGHRA, CDR2 YSYEKL. The CDR3 sequence: CASSPYRGDNEQFF. The CDR3, as DNA: TGCGCCAGCAGCCCATACCGTGGAGACAATGAGCAGTTCTTC.

The V gene is TRBV15, the J gene TRBJ2-1; the D is unclear. The CDR3 spans 13 residues. Germline CDR1 is LNHNV and CDR2 is YYDKDF (reference sequence). V gave up 0 bases and J gave up 10 bases, with 10 bases separating them. DNA for the CDR3: TGTGCCACCAGCAGAGATCGCCAGGACGAGCAGTTCTTC. Its protein is CATSRDRQDEQFF.

This chain connects TRBV27 to TRBJ1-6, with 7 bases aligning to TRBD1. Germline CDR1 reads MNHEY; CDR2 reads SMNVEV (reference sequence). The length of the CDR3 is 12 residues. V lost 10 bases to trimming and J lost 9 bases; unmatched junction nucleotides: 6. The CDR3 here is CATKGASSPLHF. DNA of the CDR3: TGTGCCACCAAGGGGGCGAGTTCACCCCTCCACTTT.

This clonotype has just a few counts. This rearrangement joins TRBV7-2 to TRBJ2-7; 7 positions match TRBD2. V dropped 1 base and J dropped 6; count of bases not matched to a gene: 3. The CDR3 is made up of 13 amino acids. CDR1 is SGHTA and CDR2 is FQGNSA in the germline V gene. CDR3 region: CASSLVAGVEQYF. The CDR3 nucleotides read TGTGCCAGCAGCTTAGTGGCGGGAGTCGAGCAGTACTTC.

In regard to this clonotype: One base away lies a much larger clone, so this may be a sequencing read error. The J gene is TRBJ2-3, the V gene TRBV2; 8 nucleotides match TRBD2. CDR3 length equals 15 residues. V dropped 5 bases and J dropped 1; count of bases not matched to a gene: 5. Germline V gives CDR1 SNHLY, CDR2 FYNNEI. CDR3 residues: CASSRGLGGTDTQYF. The DNA of the CDR3 is TGTGCCAGCAGTCGGGGACTAGGGGGCACAGATACGCAGTATTTT.

This rearrangement joins TRBV4-2 to TRBJ2-1; 12 positions agree with TRBD2. Germline V CDR1 and CDR2: LGHNA, YNFKEQ. CDR3 length equals 17 residues. Trimming cost V 4 bases and J 4 bases; bases outside gene matches: 8. CDR3 nucleotides: TGTGCCAGCAGCCGACGAGTCGGGACTAGCGGGTACAATGAGCAGTTCTTC. It specifies CASSRRVGTSGYNEQFF.

The sample holds a few counts of this clonotype. The V gene is TRBV4-2, the J gene TRBJ1-6; D is possibly TRBD1 (5 bases). Looked up from germline, CDR1 is LGHNA and CDR2 is YNFKEQ. Trimming took off 0 bases at V and 7 bases at J, with 16 bases between the two ends. The CDR3 spans 17 residues. The CDR3 DNA sequence: TGTGCCAGCAGCCAAGATCTCACCCCAAACAGGAATTCACCCCTCCACTTT. Its protein product is CASSQDLTPNRNSPLHF.

This clonotype has a handful of counts. The chain uses TRBV6-1 and TRBJ1-5; the D is unclear. The germline V and J ends were trimmed by 6 bases and 5 bases, with 8 bases remaining between them. The V gene's germline CDR1 is MNHNS and CDR2 SASEGT. This CDR3 contains 12 residues. CDR3 in amino acids: CASSEPYQPQHF. CDR3 DNA sequence: TGTGCCAGCAGCGAACCGTATCAGCCCCAGCATTTT.

The J gene is TRBJ2-1, the V gene TRBV20-1; TRBD2 matches 7 bases. The last part of the DNA fits TRBJ2-7 better; the J call may be wrong. The CDR3 extends over 13 amino acids. Germline V lookup: CDR1 DFQATT, CDR2 SNEGSKA (reference sequence). The CDR3, as DNA: TGCAGTGCCACCGGGACTAACACCTACGAGCAGTACTTC. Its translation: CSATGTNTYEQYF.

This clonotype came up once. The rearrangement uses TRBV20-1 and TRBJ2-1; 7 positions match TRBD2. The CDR3 is made up of 14 amino acids. The germline gives CDR1 DFQATT, CDR2 SNEGSKA (reference sequence). The junction had 5 bases not matched to a gene; V was cut back by 3 bases and J by 3 bases. The CDR3 spells CSASGGDVYNEQFF. CDR3 DNA sequence: TGCAGTGCTAGTGGGGGGGATGTCTACAATGAGCAGTTCTTC.

This clonotype came up a few times. This chain connects TRBV20-1 to TRBJ2-4; 10 nucleotides line up with TRBD2. This CDR3 is built from 12 residues. The V and J ends lost 6 bases and 9 bases, in that order; junction bases with no gene match: 5. Germline V gene data show CDR1 as DFQATT and CDR2 as SNEGSKA (reference sequence). CDR3 amino acids: CSALLAGTIQYF. CDR3 nucleotide sequence: TGCAGTGCCTTACTAGCGGGGACCATTCAGTACTTC.

The chain joins TRBV4-3 to TRBJ2-7, with D uncertain. With the DNA end fitting TRBJ2-5 better, the J assignment may be wrong. Germline V CDR1 and CDR2: LGHNA, YSLEER. The CDR3 is 15 amino acids. The DNA of the CDR3 is TGCGCCAGCAGCCAAGACCGGGTTCCTCAGCAGACCCAGTACTTC. It translates to CASSQDRVPQQTQYF.

The table lists this clonotype with a count of one. V gene TRBV25-1 combines with J gene TRBJ2-7; the D gene could be TRBD1 or TRBD2 (5 bases each). Judging by the DNA end, TRBJ2-4 fits better; the J call may be wrong. Germline-derived CDR1 and CDR2 are MGHDK and SYGVNS. The CDR3 runs to 14 residues. DNA for the CDR3: TGTGCCAGCAGATCGACAGCCCCAGCGGACATTCAGTACTTC. Its translation: CASRSTAPADIQYF.

The chain uses TRBV7-2 and TRBJ2-5, with 14 bases lining up with TRBD2. V lost 5 bases and J lost 11; bases outside the gene matches: 10. The length of the CDR3 is 15 residues. Germline CDR1 SGHTA, CDR2 FQGNSA. The CDR3 is CASSPRLAGGHEQYF. Here the CDR3 DNA reads TGTGCCAGCAGCCCGAGACTAGCGGGGGGGCATGAGCAGTACTTC.

This clonotype came up many times. The rearrangement links TRBV29-1 to TRBJ2-3; D remains ambiguous. The CDR3 consists of 10 residues. Germline CDR1 reads SQVTM; CDR2 reads ANQGSEA. The V end lost 3 bases, the J end lost 6 bases, and 4 bases lay between the germline ends. DNA of the CDR3: TGCAGCGTTGACCGGGATACGCAGTATTTT. Translated: CSVDRDTQYF.

As DNA, the CDR3 is TGTGCCACCAGCAGCCGGTGGCTGGGTGGAAACATTCAGTACTTC. It encodes CATSSRWLGGNIQYF. This chain connects TRBV15 to TRBJ2-4; D remains ambiguous. This CDR3 contains 15 residues. Germline values: CDR1 LNHNV, CDR2 YYDKDF (reference sequence). V lost 3 bases and J 6 bases, leaving 15 bases between the germline ends.

The chain employs TRBV2 and TRBJ1-5; the D is unclear. Germline V gene data show CDR1 as SNHLY and CDR2 as FYNNEI. With 6 bases removed from V and 3 bases from J, the gap between germline ends came to 15 bases. The CDR3 runs to 15 residues. The CDR3 protein is CASSVGTDPNQPQHF. The CDR3 DNA is TGTGCCAGCAGCGTAGGCACAGACCCCAATCAGCCCCAGCATTTT.

This rearrangement joins TRBV4-1 to TRBJ1-4; the D is unclear. The germline V gene encodes CDR1 MGHRA and CDR2 YSYEKL. Trimming shortened V by 0 bases and J by 8 bases, and 10 bases separated the two germline ends. There are 14 residues in the CDR3. This chain's CDR3 is CASSQDSLEEKLFF. CDR3 sequence (DNA): TGCGCCAGCAGCCAAGACTCCCTCGAGGAAAAACTGTTTTTT.

The rearrangement uses TRBV6-2 or TRBV6-3 and TRBJ1-1; perhaps TRBD1 as D (5 bases). The germline V gene has CDR1 MNHEY and CDR2 SVGEGT. Trimming took 2 bases from V and 6 from J, leaving 13 bases between them. The CDR3 is made up of 14 amino acids. The CDR3 protein is CASSYGIGESEAFF. The CDR3 nucleotides read TGTGCCAGCAGTTACGGGATAGGGGAGTCTGAAGCTTTCTTT.

V is TRBV11-1 and J is TRBJ2-1; tentative D call: TRBD2 (6 bases). V was pared by 1 base and J by 7 bases, with 14 bases between. This CDR3 has 15 amino acids. Germline V gene data show CDR1 as SGHAT and CDR2 as FQDESV (reference sequence). CDR3 protein: CASSLGGTRGNEQFF. CDR3 sequence (DNA): TGTGCCAGCAGCTTAGGCGGGACTCGAGGAAATGAGCAGTTCTTC.

This clonotype was seen a few times. The V and J genes are TRBV29-1 and TRBJ2-5; 9 nucleotides line up with TRBD2. The end of the DNA fits TRBJ2-7 better, so the J call may be wrong. CDR3 length equals 13 residues. Germline V gene data show CDR1 as SQVTM and CDR2 as ANQGSEA. This CDR3 is CSVRLADYYEQYF. CDR3 sequence (DNA): TGCAGCGTTCGACTAGCGGATTACTACGAGCAGTACTTC.

This clonotype has ten or more counts. The V gene is TRBV7-2, the J gene TRBJ2-3; 9 bases agree with TRBD2. The CDR3 is 17 residues long. V was clipped by 5 bases and J by 5 bases; unmatched bases: 14. CDR1 is SGHTA and CDR2 is FQGNSA in the germline V gene. Here the CDR3 DNA reads TGTGCCAGCAGCCTGGGATGGGGCGGGGGGGCGGAAGATACGCAGTATTTT. It encodes CASSLGWGGGAEDTQYF.

The rearrangement links TRBV7-9 to TRBJ2-1; D is uncertain. The DNA end is a closer match to TRBJ2-7, so the J assignment may be wrong. The CDR3 covers 12 residues. Germline values: CDR1 SEHNR, CDR2 FQNEAQ (reference sequence). The CDR3 DNA is TGTGCCAGCAGCATGTTTTACAATGAGCAGTACTTC. This translates into CASSMFYNEQYF.

The chain employs TRBV6-2 or TRBV6-3 and TRBJ2-7; maybe TRBD2 (6 bases). The ends were cut back, 8 bases at V and 5 bases at J, with 16 bases in the middle. The CDR3 totals 13 residues. CDR1 and CDR2 (germline): MNHEY, SVGEGT. The CDR3: CASEGGEFDEQYF. The CDR3, as DNA: TGTGCCAGCGAGGGCGGGGAGTTCGACGAGCAGTACTTC.

The rearrangement links TRBV4-1 to TRBJ2-3; a weak D match, TRBD1 (5 bases). CDR3 length: 15 amino acids. The germline V gene encodes CDR1 MGHRA and CDR2 YSYEKL. V gave up 0 bases and J gave up 11 bases, with 18 bases separating them. The CDR3 nucleotides read TGCGCCAGCAGCCAAGACGGCAGGGTCGGCAATGAGCAGTATTTT. Its translation is CASSQDGRVGNEQYF.